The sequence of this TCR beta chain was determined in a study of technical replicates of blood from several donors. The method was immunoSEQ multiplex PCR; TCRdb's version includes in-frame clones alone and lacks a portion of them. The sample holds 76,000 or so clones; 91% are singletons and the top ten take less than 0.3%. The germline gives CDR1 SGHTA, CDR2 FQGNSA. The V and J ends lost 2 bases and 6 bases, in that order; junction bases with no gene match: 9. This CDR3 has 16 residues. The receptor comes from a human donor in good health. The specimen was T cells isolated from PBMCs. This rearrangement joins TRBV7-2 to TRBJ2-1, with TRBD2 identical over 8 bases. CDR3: CASSLSGSGLVNEQFF. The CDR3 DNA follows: TGTGCCAGCAGCTTAAGCGGGAGTGGTCTGGTCAATGAGCAGTTCTTC.